Presented here are 32 T cell receptor beta chains from one specimen sequenced in a study of Graves' ophthalmopathy and Graves' hyperthyroidism. Using RNA transcripts, the TCR beta CDR3 regions were amplified. The authors performed first-round RT-PCR with HTBI primers and then a second-round multiplex PCR. TCRdb fed the multiplex PCR reads into MiXCR, producing one record per CDR3 protein. The sample lists 15,000 to 20,000 distinct CDR3 sequences; around 46% were seen once. Sequencing was carried out using peripheral blood. The receptors stem from a middle-aged woman with stable Graves' hyperthyroidism.

The chain employs TRBV19 and TRBJ2-7, with 7 bases matching TRBD1. Germline V gives CDR1 LNHDA, CDR2 SQIVND (reference sequence). The CDR3 consists of 15 residues. After removal of 6 bases from V and 2 bases from J, the junction contained 10 bases not matched to a gene. The CDR3 loop reads CASSTGGQRAYEQYF. The CDR3 DNA reads as TGTGCCAGTAGCACTGGGGGACAGAGAGCCTACGAGCAGTACTTC.

This clonotype was recorded many times. This chain uses TRBV20-1 with TRBJ2-3, with 10 bases fitting TRBD2. CDR1 DFQATT and CDR2 SNEGSKA come from the germline V gene (reference sequence). The CDR3 is 14 residues long. V lost 3 bases to trimming and J lost 1 base; unmatched junction nucleotides: 1. CDR3 nucleotide sequence: TGCAGTGCTAGCGGGACTAGCGGCACAGATACGCAGTATTTT. As protein: CSASGTSGTDTQYF.

The chain combines TRBV20-1 with TRBJ1-1, with D perhaps TRBD1 (5 bases). Germline V gene sequence: CDR1 DFQATT, CDR2 SNEGSKA (reference sequence). The CDR3 loop spans 15 amino acids. Trimming stripped 0 bases from V and 1 base from J, with 12 bases between. CDR3 DNA: TGCAGTGCTAGAGATACCGGGACGCGGAACACTGAAGCTTTCTTT. The encoded protein is CSARDTGTRNTEAFF.

The rearrangement links TRBV7-8 to TRBJ1-5, with 10 bases lining up with TRBD1. The CDR3 runs to 15 residues. Germline V gene data show CDR1 as SGHVS and CDR2 as FQNEAQ. V was clipped by 11 bases and J by 7 bases; unmatched bases: 14. The CDR3 here is CACIATGGIGQPQHF. Here the CDR3 DNA reads TGTGCCTGCATCGCGACAGGGGGCATAGGACAGCCCCAGCATTTT. Complete variable domain (other parts from reference TRBV7-8 and TRBJ1-5): GAGVSQSPRYKVAKRGQDVALRCDPISGHVSLFWYQQALGQGPEFLTYFQNEAQLDKSGLPSDRFFAERPEGSVSTLKIQRTQQEDSAVYLCACIATGGIGQPQHFGDGTRLSIL.

A few counts support this clonotype. The J gene is TRBJ2-7, the V gene TRBV6-2 or TRBV6-3; D is possibly TRBD2 (7 bases). The CDR3 is made up of 14 amino acids. Between the trimmed V and J ends, which lost 2 bases and 2 bases, there was a span of 10 bases. Looked up from germline, CDR1 is MNHEY and CDR2 is SVGEGT. The CDR3 region is CASSYGGAPYEQYF. The CDR3 DNA follows: TGTGCCAGCAGTTACGGGGGGGCCCCCTACGAGCAGTACTTC.

The V call is TRBV12-5, the J call TRBJ1-1; 7 positions match TRBD1. The CDR3 length is 13 residues. Germline trimming cut 6 bases from V and 4 bases from J; bases unmatched to any gene: 5. CDR1 and CDR2 (germline): LGHNT, FRNRAP. CDR3 loop: CASGKTGATEAFF. CDR3 nucleotides: TGTGCTAGTGGGAAAACAGGGGCCACTGAAGCTTTCTTT.

This clonotype was picked up many times. The CDR3 loop reads CASSVLAGGGETQYF. The CDR3 DNA reads as TGTGCCAGCAGCGTCCTAGCGGGAGGCGGTGAGACCCAGTACTTC. V usage is TRBV9 and J usage is TRBJ2-5; 11 positions match TRBD2. Germline lookup yields CDR1 SGDLS and CDR2 YYNGEE. CDR3 length equals 15 residues. V shed 2 bases and J 5 bases; nucleotides not matched to a gene: 5.

The chain couples TRBV24-1 to TRBJ2-3; D remains unclear. From germline, CDR1 is KGHDR and CDR2 SFDVKD. The CDR3 length is 13 residues. Trimming stripped 3 bases from V and 7 bases from J, with 10 bases between. The CDR3 coding sequence is TGTGCCACCAGTGATCACGCCACCTATACGCAGTATTTT. Its protein product is CATSDHATYTQYF.

This chain links TRBV19 with TRBJ1-5, with D uncertain. V was clipped by 3 bases and J by 9 bases, with 9 bases between them. CDR1 is LNHDA and CDR2 is SQIVND in the germline V gene (reference sequence). CDR3 size: 12 residues. CDR3 amino acids: CASSMQRLPQHF. For the CDR3, the DNA is TGTGCCAGTAGTATGCAGCGGCTGCCCCAGCATTTT.

This clonotype was observed many times. The V call is TRBV20-1, the J call TRBJ2-1; the match to TRBD2 covers 11 bases. Germline V gene sequence: CDR1 DFQATT, CDR2 SNEGSKA (reference sequence). The CDR3 has 15 residues. V trimming: 3 bases; J trimming: 8 bases; junction bases outside the gene matches: 9. The CDR3 region is CSASRRLAGSDEQFF. CDR3 nucleotides: TGCAGTGCTAGTCGGCGACTAGCGGGATCGGATGAGCAGTTCTTC.

This clonotype has at least ten counts. This rearrangement joins TRBV20-1 to TRBJ2-1; D perhaps matches TRBD1 (6 bases). Germline V lookup: CDR1 DFQATT, CDR2 SNEGSKA (reference sequence). This CDR3 has 14 amino acids. V dropped 6 bases and J dropped 2 bases, with 14 bases sitting between them. The CDR3 is CSAEDRLAYNEQFF. Written as DNA, the CDR3 is TGCAGTGCAGAAGACAGGTTAGCCTACAATGAGCAGTTCTTC.

The table lists this clonotype with many counts. The V gene is TRBV12-3 or TRBV12-4, the J gene TRBJ2-3, with TRBD1 matching over 9 bases. CDR3 size: 16 residues. Losses at the gene ends were 6 bases for V and 3 bases for J; bases not matched to a gene: 10. CDR3 sequence reads: CASSTGTGLLTDTQYF. CDR3 in DNA: TGTGCCAGCAGCACCGGGACAGGGTTGTTGACAGATACGCAGTATTTT.

The J gene is TRBJ2-7, the V gene TRBV5-4; D not certain. This CDR3 comprises 13 residues. Per germline, CDR1 SGHNT and CDR2 YYREEE (reference sequence). Trimming took 4 bases from V and 0 from J, leaving 8 bases between them. CDR3 nucleotides: TGTGCCAGCAGCCCCGAGGACTCCTACGAGCAGTACTTC. Translated, it gives CASSPEDSYEQYF. The whole variable domain, filled in from reference TRBV5-4 and TRBJ2-7, reads ETGVTQSPTHLIKTRGQQVTLRCSSQSGHNTVSWYQQALGQGPQFIFQYYREEENGRGNFPPRFSGLQFPNYSSELNVNALELDDSALYLCASSPEDSYEQYFGPGTRLTVT.

Comment on this clonotype: The junction does not match germline at one end; this may be a read error. The rearrangement joins TRBV10-3 to TRBJ2-2; TRBD1 aligns across 7 bases. Per germline, CDR1 ENHRY and CDR2 SYGVKD. This CDR3 is 16 amino acids long. For the CDR3, the DNA is TGTGCCATCAGTGAGTTCGGGACAGCGAACACCGGGGAGCTGCTTTTT. Protein: CAISEFGTANTGELLF.

In its sample, this clonotype is medium-sized. The chain is built from TRBV15 and TRBJ1-3, with 7 bases that match TRBD1. The CDR3 runs to 18 residues. V was clipped by 0 bases and J by 0 bases; unmatched bases: 8. The germline V gene has CDR1 LNHNV and CDR2 YYDKDF (reference sequence). The CDR3 DNA reads TGTGCCACCAGCAGAGATCGGGGACAGTCACGCTCTGGAAACACCATATATTTT. Translation gives CATSRDRGQSRSGNTIYF. The full variable domain, with the rest looked up from reference TRBV15 and TRBJ1-3, is DAMVIQNPRYQVTQFGKPVTLSCSQTLNHNVMYWYQQKSSQAPKLLFHYYDKDFNNEADTPDNFQSRRPNTSFCFLDIRSPGLGDTAMYLCATSRDRGQSRSGNTIYFGEGSWLTVV.

This chain joins TRBV7-4 and TRBJ2-5, with D perhaps matching TRBD2 (6 bases). Germline CDR1 and CDR2: SGHVT and SQSDAQ. The V end was cut by 6 bases, the J end by 5 bases, with 16 bases between. The CDR3 extends over 14 amino acids. CDR3 sequence (DNA): TGTGCCAGCAGGCCTCGGCGGGGCGCGGAGACCCAGTACTTC. Its translation is CASRPRRGAETQYF.

This clonotype occurred a few times. This rearrangement joins TRBV6-2 or TRBV6-3 to TRBJ1-6; D possibly corresponds to TRBD1 (6 bases). The CDR3 totals 15 residues. Trimming shortened V by 2 bases and J by 9 bases, and 14 bases separated the two germline ends. CDR1 MNHEY and CDR2 SVGEGT come from the germline V gene. The CDR3 loop reads CASSYSGRGSSPLHF. CDR3 bases: TGTGCCAGCAGTTACAGTGGCAGGGGAAGTTCACCCCTCCACTTT.

This clonotype was recorded many times. The chain links TRBV19 to TRBJ2-2; the D gene is possibly TRBD1 (6 bases). The CDR3 has 15 residues. The V end was cut by 3 bases, the J end by 4 bases, with 12 bases between. CDR1 and CDR2 (germline): LNHDA, SQIVND (reference sequence). The chain's CDR3 is CASSIEGVLTGELFF. CDR3 nucleotide sequence: TGTGCCAGTAGTATTGAGGGGGTTCTCACCGGGGAGCTGTTTTTT.

This clonotype was counted at least ten times. The limits of the CDR3 on the DNA are not certain, so only TCRdb's listed CDR3 is given. J is TRBJ2-3 and V is TRBV9; TRBD1 was called by the table and not checked on the DNA. The germline gives CDR1 SGDLS, CDR2 YYNGEE. The CDR3 adds up to 17 amino acids, both ends counted. The CDR3 region is CASSVRRAPGGADTQYF.

Relative to its sample, this clonotype is medium-sized. The genes are TRBV20-1 and TRBJ2-7, with 7 bases matching TRBD1. The CDR3 consists of 12 residues. The germline V gene encodes CDR1 DFQATT and CDR2 SNEGSKA (reference sequence). The J segment lost 6 bases and the V segment lost 6 bases, leaving 8 bases of the junction unmatched. CDR3 region: CSARNRGVEQYF. DNA for the CDR3: TGCAGTGCGCGGAACAGGGGCGTCGAGCAGTACTTC.

This clonotype was seen many times. The chain combines TRBV12-3 or TRBV12-4 with TRBJ1-2; TRBD1 matches at 8 bases. J was trimmed by 2 bases and V by 6 bases; bases with no gene match: 5. This CDR3 contains 14 residues. CDR3 in amino acids: CASRGTGLNYGYTF. Here the CDR3 DNA reads TGTGCCAGCAGGGGGACAGGACTGAACTATGGCTACACCTTC.

The rearrangement joins TRBV7-3 to TRBJ1-5; 10 positions match TRBD1. With 1 base clipped from V and 7 bases from J, the junction kept 7 bases outside the gene matches. The germline gives CDR1 SGHTA, CDR2 FQGTGA. This CDR3 is built from 16 residues. CDR3 in amino acids: CASSLNPRQGAQPQHF. The CDR3 DNA sequence: TGTGCCAGCAGCTTAAATCCCAGACAGGGGGCACAGCCCCAGCATTTT.

This clonotype is labeled as medium-sized. The CDR3 spells CASSQSGNQPQHF. CDR3 in DNA: TGTGCCAGCAGCCAATCAGGGAATCAGCCCCAGCATTTT. This chain uses TRBV16 with TRBJ1-5; D is ambiguous. The V end was cut by 0 bases, the J end by 4 bases, with 4 bases between. Germline V gene lookup returns CDR1 KGHSY and CDR2 FQNENV. The CDR3 has 13 amino acids.

This clonotype was detected ten times or more. This chain links TRBV11-2 with TRBJ2-5; 7 bases agree with TRBD1. The CDR3 runs to 17 residues. Trimming removed 5 bases from V and 3 bases from J; junction bases left unmatched: 15. The germline V gene has CDR1 SGHAT and CDR2 FQNNGV. The CDR3 region is CASSPPGQQVKKETQYF. CDR3 DNA sequence: TGTGCCAGCAGCCCACCGGGACAGCAAGTTAAGAAAGAGACCCAGTACTTC.

The rearrangement uses TRBV5-6 and TRBJ2-2; D uncertain. V dropped 0 bases and J dropped 2 bases, with 5 bases sitting between them. This CDR3 is 14 amino acids long. Germline CDR1 is SGHDT and CDR2 is YYEEEE. CDR3 DNA sequence: TGTGCCAGCAGCTTGGGACCTAACACCGGGGAGCTGTTTTTT. Protein product: CASSLGPNTGELFF.

This clonotype was seen only a few times. The V and J genes are TRBV30 and TRBJ1-2; tentatively, D is TRBD1 (5 bases). Germline assignment: CDR1 GTSNPN and CDR2 SVGIG (reference sequence). Trimming took off 1 base at V and 4 bases at J, with 13 bases between the two ends. The CDR3 contains 14 residues. The CDR3 sequence: CAWSAGRAGYGYTF. In nucleotides, the CDR3 is TGTGCCTGGAGTGCGGGACGGGCTGGCTATGGCTACACCTTC.

The chain recombines TRBV7-2 with TRBJ1-6; 7 bases agree with TRBD1. Per germline, CDR1 SGHTA and CDR2 FQGNSA. CDR3 length equals 16 residues. V shed 3 bases and J 9 bases; nucleotides not matched to a gene: 11. CDR3 in amino acids: CASSLRPGAGGSPLHF. The CDR3 coding sequence is TGTGCCAGCAGCTTGCGACCCGGGGCAGGGGGTTCACCCCTCCACTTT.

In its sample, this clonotype was seen once. An end of the junction differs from the germline gene, which may be a read error. CDR3 nucleotides: TGTGCCTCCAGCAGAGCACCAGCAACTAATGAAAAACTGTTTTTT. Residues: CASSRAPATNEKLFF. The chain combines TRBV15 with TRBJ1-4; no definite D call. The CDR3 consists of 15 residues. Germline V gene lookup returns CDR1 LNHNV and CDR2 YYDKDF (reference sequence).

V is TRBV2 and J is TRBJ2-7; tentatively, D is TRBD1 or TRBD2 (5 bases each). Trimming took off 6 bases at V and 4 bases at J, with 7 bases between the two ends. Per germline, CDR1 SNHLY and CDR2 FYNNEI. The CDR3 loop spans 11 amino acids. Written as DNA, the CDR3 is TGTGCCAGCAGCGAGGGGTACGAGCAGTACTTC. Translation gives CASSEGYEQYF.

This clonotype is deemed medium-sized. This sequence joins TRBV10-3 and TRBJ2-7; 14 nucleotides line up with TRBD2. Germline values: CDR1 ENHRY, CDR2 SYGVKD. J gave up 8 bases and V 10 bases, and 10 bases lay outside the gene matches. The CDR3 covers 14 residues. Written as DNA, the CDR3 is TGTGCCACCTCCGGGACTAGCGGGAGTTTGAAGCAGTACTTC. Encoded protein: CATSGTSGSLKQYF.

The chain combines TRBV7-2 with TRBJ1-6; 9 bases match TRBD1. With V trimmed by 5 bases and J by 10 bases, 12 bases remained unmatched. Germline loops: CDR1 SGHTA, CDR2 FQGNSA. The CDR3 runs 16 residues. CDR3 amino acids: CASSVRDRVNWSPLHF. The CDR3 nucleotides read TGTGCCAGCAGCGTCCGGGACAGGGTGAATTGGTCACCCCTCCACTTT.

Note on this clonotype: A read error may be the cause here, since a much bigger clone is one base away. The rearrangement uses TRBV27 and TRBJ2-1; tentatively, D is TRBD2 (6 bases). The germline CDR1 and CDR2 sequences are MNHEY and SMNVEV (reference sequence). This CDR3 spans 18 amino acids. CDR3 residues: CAGSSHAVLATSYNEQFF. The CDR3 DNA sequence: TGTGCCGGCAGTTCCCACGCGGTACTAGCCACGTCGTACAATGAGCAGTTCTTC.